Listed here are 15 T cell receptor beta chains from one sample, sequenced in a study of T cells expressing NK-cell markers. TCRdb reprocessed the 5' RACE reads, with one entry per CDR3 protein and no DNA. This sample's clone table lists 300,000 to 500,000 distinct CDR3 sequences. The specimen was blood T cells: a sorted CD56 or NKG2C T cell subset, CD4+ or CD8+ T cells, or bulk PBMC T cells (not recorded which). The receptors here all came from a woman between 45 and 65 years old in good health.

The chain recombines TRBV6-2 or TRBV6-3 with TRBJ2-3; TCRdb's D call, TRBD2, is unchecked because there is no DNA. Germline V gene sequence: CDR1 MNHEY, CDR2 SVGEGT. This CDR3 is 17 amino acids long. The CDR3 is CASSYGPSREARDTQYF.

This rearrangement joins TRBV28 to TRBJ2-2; TCRdb returns TRBD1, unconfirmable since there is no DNA. The CDR3 runs to 15 residues. Germline loops: CDR1 MDHEN, CDR2 SYDVKM. This chain's CDR3 is CASSTGQGDTGELFF.

This chain joins TRBV5-1 and TRBJ2-1; TCRdb proposes TRBD2, but this gene call is untestable without DNA. The CDR3 is 18 amino acids. Germline V gene data show CDR1 as SGHRS and CDR2 as YFSETQ. Here the CDR3 reads CASSLGLAGGHSYNEQFF.

V is TRBV30 and J is TRBJ2-1. Germline V gene lookup returns CDR1 GTSNPN and CDR2 SVGIG (reference sequence). The CDR3 loop spans 12 amino acids. CDR3 sequence: CAWREKGSEQFF.

The chain couples TRBV10-1 to TRBJ2-1; TCRdb's D call of TRBD2 is untestable without DNA. The CDR3 extends over 15 amino acids. CDR1 WNHNN and CDR2 SYGVQD come from the germline V gene (reference sequence). CDR3 in amino acids: CASSETRASGKRQFF.

The chain links TRBV28 to TRBJ2-7; TCRdb reports TRBD1, a call that lacks DNA to check it against. Germline V lookup: CDR1 MDHEN, CDR2 SYDVKM. The CDR3 sequence is 12 residues long. The CDR3: CASSPPWYEQYF.

The chain has TRBV5-1 and TRBJ2-4; lacking DNA, the TRBD1 call made by TCRdb goes unchecked. The CDR3 runs to 19 residues. Germline-derived CDR1 and CDR2 are SGHRS and YFSETQ. CDR3 region: CASSFYGTGGERTKNIQYF. Variable domain in full (rest from reference TRBV5-1 and TRBJ2-4): KAGVTQTPRYLIKTRGQQVTLSCSPISGHRSVSWYQQTPGQGLQFLFEYFSETQRNKGNFPGRFSGRQFSNSRSEMNVSTLELGDSALYLCASSFYGTGGERTKNIQYFGAGTRLSVL.

J is TRBJ2-7 and V is TRBV20-1; TCRdb calls TRBD1, which cannot be checked without DNA. This CDR3 has 16 amino acids. CDR1 DFQATT and CDR2 SNEGSKA come from the germline V gene (reference sequence). CDR3 protein: CSARGLGGQLAYEQYF.

This chain connects TRBV6-6 to TRBJ2-3; the D call of TRBD2 rests on TCRdb alone, since no DNA is present to check it. The CDR3 runs to 15 residues. Germline V gene sequence: CDR1 MNHNY, CDR2 SVGAGI (reference sequence). CDR3 residues: CASSYSIGLTDTQYF.

The J gene is TRBJ2-1, the V gene TRBV12-3 or TRBV12-4; TCRdb designates TRBD2, a call that cannot be tested without DNA. The CDR3 runs 15 residues. The CDR3 spells CASSRLAGIPVEQFF.

CDR3 protein: CASNSGSLQETQYF. The rearrangement uses TRBV2 and TRBJ2-5; TCRdb names TRBD2, which stays unverified in the absence of DNA. In germline, CDR1 is SNHLY, CDR2 FYNNEI. The CDR3 runs 14 residues.

The chain employs TRBV29-1 and TRBJ2-1; the TRBD2 assignment by TCRdb is unverifiable without DNA. The CDR3 runs to 14 residues. Germline assignment: CDR1 SQVTM and CDR2 ANQGSEA. The CDR3 region is CSADPSGIRNEQFF.

The gene calls are TRBV12-3 or TRBV12-4 and TRBJ2-1. The CDR3 runs 11 residues. The CDR3 is CASRVLHEQFF.

V is TRBV15 and J is TRBJ2-1; the TCRdb D gene call, TRBD1, has no DNA to confirm it. Germline CDR1 is LNHNV and CDR2 is YYDKDF (reference sequence). The CDR3 covers 12 residues. The CDR3 sequence is CATSSQGNEQFF.

V usage is TRBV10-1 and J usage is TRBJ1-1. The CDR3 loop spans 15 amino acids. The germline V gene encodes CDR1 WNHNN and CDR2 SYGVQD (reference sequence). The CDR3 here is CASSDPGLGTTEAFF.